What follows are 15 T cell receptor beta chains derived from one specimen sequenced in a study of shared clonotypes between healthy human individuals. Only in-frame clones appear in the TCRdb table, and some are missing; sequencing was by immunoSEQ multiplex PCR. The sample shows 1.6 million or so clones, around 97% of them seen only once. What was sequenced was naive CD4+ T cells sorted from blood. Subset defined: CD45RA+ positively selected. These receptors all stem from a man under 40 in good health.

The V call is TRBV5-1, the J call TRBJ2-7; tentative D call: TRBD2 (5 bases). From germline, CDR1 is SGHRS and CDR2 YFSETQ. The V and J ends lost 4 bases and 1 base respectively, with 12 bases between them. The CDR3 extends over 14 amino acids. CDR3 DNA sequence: TGCGCCAGCAGCACGGACTGGGGTTCCTACGAGCAGTACTTC. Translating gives CASSTDWGSYEQYF.

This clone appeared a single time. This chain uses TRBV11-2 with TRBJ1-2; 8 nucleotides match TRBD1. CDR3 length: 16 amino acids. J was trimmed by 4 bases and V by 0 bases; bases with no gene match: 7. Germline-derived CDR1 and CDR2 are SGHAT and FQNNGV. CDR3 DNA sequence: TGTGCCAGCAGCTTAGACCCGACAGGGGATACCTATGGCTACACCTTC. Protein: CASSLDPTGDTYGYTF.

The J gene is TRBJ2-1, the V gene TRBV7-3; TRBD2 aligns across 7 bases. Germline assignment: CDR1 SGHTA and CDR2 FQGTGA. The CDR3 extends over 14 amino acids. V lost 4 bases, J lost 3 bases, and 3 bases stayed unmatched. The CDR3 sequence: CASSSSGSYNEQFF. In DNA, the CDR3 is TGTGCCAGCAGCTCTAGCGGTAGCTACAATGAGCAGTTCTTC.

CDR3 loop: CASSFIDNSLYEQYF. The CDR3 coding sequence is TGTGCCAGCAGCTTCATTGATAACAGCCTCTACGAGCAGTACTTC. V usage is TRBV7-6 and J usage is TRBJ2-7; D gene uncertain. In germline, CDR1 is SGHVS, CDR2 FNYEAQ. The CDR3 consists of 15 residues. Trimming shortened V by 3 bases and J by 3 bases, and 15 bases separated the two germline ends.

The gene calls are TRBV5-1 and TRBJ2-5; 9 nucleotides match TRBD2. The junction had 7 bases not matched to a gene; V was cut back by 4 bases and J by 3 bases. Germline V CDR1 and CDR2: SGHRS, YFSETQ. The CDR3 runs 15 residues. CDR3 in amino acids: CASSPRASGEETQYF. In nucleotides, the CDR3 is TGCGCCAGCAGCCCCCGAGCTAGCGGGGAAGAGACCCAGTACTTC.

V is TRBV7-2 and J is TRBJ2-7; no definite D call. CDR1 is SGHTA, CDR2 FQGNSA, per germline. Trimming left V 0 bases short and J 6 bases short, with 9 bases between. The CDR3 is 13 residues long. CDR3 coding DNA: TGTGCCAGCAGCTTAGCTAGCTTAAGCGAGCAGTACTTC. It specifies CASSLASLSEQYF. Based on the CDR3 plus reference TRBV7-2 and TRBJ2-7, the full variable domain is GAGVSQSPSNKVTEKGKDVELRCDPISGHTALYWYRQSLGQGLEFLIYFQGNSAPDKSGLPSDRFSAERTGGSVSTLTIQRTQQEDSAVYLCASSLASLSEQYFGPGTRLTVT.

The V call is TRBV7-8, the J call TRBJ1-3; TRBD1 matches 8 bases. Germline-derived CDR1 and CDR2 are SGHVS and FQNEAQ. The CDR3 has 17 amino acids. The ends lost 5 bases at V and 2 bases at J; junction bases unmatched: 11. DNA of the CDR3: TGTGCCAGCAGCCATAGGTGGACAGGGAACGCTGGAAACACCATATATTTT. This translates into CASSHRWTGNAGNTIYF.

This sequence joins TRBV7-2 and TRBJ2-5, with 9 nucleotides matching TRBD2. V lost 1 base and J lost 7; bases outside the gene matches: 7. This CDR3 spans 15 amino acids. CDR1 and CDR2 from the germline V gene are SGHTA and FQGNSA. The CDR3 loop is CASSLGPSGEGTQYF. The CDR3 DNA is TGTGCCAGCAGCTTAGGTCCTAGCGGGGAAGGGACCCAGTACTTC.

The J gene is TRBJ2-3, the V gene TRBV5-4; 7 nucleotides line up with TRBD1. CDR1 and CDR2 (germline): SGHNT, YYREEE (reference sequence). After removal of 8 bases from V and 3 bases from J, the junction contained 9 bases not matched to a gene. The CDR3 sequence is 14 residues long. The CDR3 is CASLGQVGTDTQYF. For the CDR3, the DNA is TGTGCCAGTTTAGGACAGGTTGGGACAGATACGCAGTATTTT.

The CDR3 region is CASSYSSSIGNEQFF. Written as DNA, the CDR3 is TGTGCCAGCAGTTACTCGAGCAGTATTGGTAATGAGCAGTTCTTC. The rearrangement uses TRBV6-6 and TRBJ2-1, with D unclear. The CDR3 is 15 amino acids. Germline CDR1 MNHNY, CDR2 SVGAGI (reference sequence). The germline V and J ends were trimmed by 0 bases and 7 bases, with 13 bases remaining between them.

For the CDR3, the DNA is TGTGCCAGCAGCGATGTCCCGAATCAGCCCCAGCATTTT. This codes for CASSDVPNQPQHF. The V call is TRBV9, the J call TRBJ1-5, with D unclear. The CDR3 is made up of 13 amino acids. The V end lost 3 bases, the J end lost 4 bases, and 8 bases lay between the germline ends. Germline-derived CDR1 and CDR2 are SGDLS and YYNGEE.

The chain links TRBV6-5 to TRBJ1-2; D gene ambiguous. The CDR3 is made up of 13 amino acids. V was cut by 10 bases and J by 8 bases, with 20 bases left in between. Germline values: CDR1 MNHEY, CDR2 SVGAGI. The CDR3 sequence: CATRLKSMGGYTF. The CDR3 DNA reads TGTGCCACCCGGTTAAAAAGTATGGGCGGCTACACCTTC.

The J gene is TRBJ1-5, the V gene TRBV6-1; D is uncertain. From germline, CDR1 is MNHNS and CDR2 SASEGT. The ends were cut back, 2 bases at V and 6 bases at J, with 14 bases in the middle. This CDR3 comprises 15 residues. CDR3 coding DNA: TGTGCCAGCAGTGAAAGATCGGTGAGGGTTCAGCCCCAGCATTTT. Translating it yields CASSERSVRVQPQHF.

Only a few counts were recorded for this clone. CDR3 protein: CASRVAGGTREQYF. The CDR3 coding sequence is TGTGCCAGCCGTGTAGCGGGAGGGACTCGCGAGCAGTACTTC. This sequence joins TRBV19 and TRBJ2-7; 11 nucleotides align to TRBD2. Germline lookup yields CDR1 LNHDA and CDR2 SQIVND (reference sequence). V was pared by 9 bases and J by 6 bases, with 10 bases of the junction left unmatched. The CDR3 length is 14 residues.

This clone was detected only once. The CDR3 DNA follows: TGCGCCAGCAGCCAAGCACCGACCAGGGGAGGCTATGGCTACACCTTC. Translation: CASSQAPTRGGYGYTF. This chain uses TRBV4-3 with TRBJ1-2; D possibly corresponds to TRBD1 (6 bases). Trimming took off 1 base at V and 4 bases at J, with 16 bases between the two ends. This CDR3 has 16 amino acids. Germline lookup yields CDR1 LGHNA and CDR2 YSLEER.